This entry features one TCR beta chain sequence. Its cognate antigen is unknown. Primers for the PCR totalled 60 Vbeta and 13 Jbeta. The table came from immunoSEQ multiplex PCR; TCRdb's copy has only in-frame clones and leaves some out. The sample includes about 140,000 clones, 60% to 80% of them seen just once. These data belong to a study of cytomegalovirus exposure and HLA in healthy donors. Study-wide background: Samples from HLA-typed donors yielded about 85 million unique TCRs in an early data release. Notes on the study in general: Roughly even sequencing depth across donors was the assumption behind the presence/absence analyses.

This CDR3 region has 14 residues. Trimming stripped 7 bases from V and 0 bases from J, with 11 bases between. The germline gives CDR1 SEHNR, CDR2 FQNEAQ (reference sequence). Material: PBMCs. The sequence came from a man aged 25-45 years in good health and CMV-seronegative. The rearrangement links TRBV7-9 to TRBJ2-3, with D hard to call. This CDR3 is CASTSTYSTDTQYF. The CDR3 nucleotides read TGTGCCAGCACCTCTACCTACAGCACAGATACGCAGTATTTT.